Listed here are 32 T cell receptor beta chains from one sample, sequenced in a study of cytomegalovirus exposure and HLA in healthy donors. Primers included in the PCR were 60 Vbeta and 13 Jbeta primers. Profiled with immunoSEQ multiplex PCR; TCRdb holds only in-frame clones, not every one. Among about 150,000 clones listed, 63% were seen once. Sequencing was done on a sample of PBMCs. The source of these receptors is a woman aged 55 to 70 in good health and CMV-seropositive.

The chain combines TRBV27 with TRBJ2-1; 10 bases align to TRBD2. Trimming took 3 bases from V and 6 from J; bases not matched to a gene: 8. This CDR3 comprises 16 residues. Germline V gene lookup returns CDR1 MNHEY and CDR2 SMNVEV (reference sequence). CDR3 sequence reads: CASSFSGLATPNEQFF. Here the CDR3 DNA reads TGTGCCAGCAGTTTTTCGGGACTAGCGACCCCCAATGAGCAGTTCTTC.

J is TRBJ2-6 and V is TRBV9; D possibly corresponds to TRBD2 (5 bases). V lost 6 bases and J lost 0, with 16 bases in between. Looked up from germline, CDR1 is SGDLS and CDR2 is YYNGEE. The CDR3 has 17 amino acids. Here the CDR3 DNA reads TGTGCCAGCACCTTGGATCGGGGATTCTCTGGGGCCAACGTCCTGACTTTC. Translated, it gives CASTLDRGFSGANVLTF.

J is TRBJ1-2 and V is TRBV29-1, with 7 positions matching TRBD1. The CDR3 totals 15 residues. The trim removed 7 bases at V and 8 bases at J, leaving 19 bases unmatched. Germline CDR1 and CDR2: SQVTM and ANQGSEA. This CDR3 is CSASNQGQSGEGYTF. CDR3 sequence (DNA): TGCAGCGCGTCCAATCAGGGACAGTCGGGTGAGGGCTACACCTTC. Full variable domain (remainder filled in from reference TRBV29-1 and TRBJ1-2): SAVISQKPSRDICQRGTSLTIQCQVDSQVTMMFWYRQQPGQSLTLIATANQGSEATYESGFVIDKFPISRPNLTFSTLTVSNMSPEDSSIYLCSASNQGQSGEGYTFGSGTRLTVV.

V and J are TRBV5-1 and TRBJ2-2; 12 nucleotides agree with TRBD2. The CDR3 runs 16 residues. Germline trimming cut 3 bases from V and 2 bases from J; bases unmatched to any gene: 2. Per germline, CDR1 SGHRS and CDR2 YFSETQ. CDR3 region: CASSWTSGTNTGELFF. CDR3 DNA sequence: TGCGCCAGCAGCTGGACTAGCGGGACAAACACCGGGGAGCTGTTTTTT. The entire variable domain, with the rest obtained from reference TRBV5-1 and TRBJ2-2, is as follows: KAGVTQTPRYLIKTRGQQVTLSCSPISGHRSVSWYQQTPGQGLQFLFEYFSETQRNKGNFPGRFSGRQFSNSRSEMNVSTLELGDSALYLCASSWTSGTNTGELFFGEGSRLTVL.

V and J are TRBV7-9 and TRBJ2-1; 13 positions agree with TRBD2. Germline CDR1 is SEHNR and CDR2 is FQNEAQ (reference sequence). With 9 bases clipped from V and 7 bases from J, the junction kept 3 bases outside the gene matches. CDR3 length: 13 amino acids. The CDR3 nucleotides read TGTGCCAGAGAGACTAGCGGGAGGAATGAGCAGTTCTTC. Its protein is CARETSGRNEQFF.

V is TRBV7-2 and J is TRBJ2-7; the D gene is possibly TRBD2 (6 bases). Germline assignment: CDR1 SGHTA and CDR2 FQGNSA. V lost 5 bases and J 0 bases, leaving 14 bases between the germline ends. This CDR3 is 15 amino acids long. CDR3 coding DNA: TGTGCCAGCAGCCCGAGCGGGTCAAGCTCCTACGAGCAGTACTTC. It translates to CASSPSGSSSYEQYF.

The rearrangement uses TRBV10-3 and TRBJ2-3, with 12 bases fitting TRBD2. Looked up from germline, CDR1 is ENHRY and CDR2 is SYGVKD. CDR3 length: 14 residues. The V segment lost 4 bases and the J segment 9 bases; nucleotides outside the gene matches: 5. CDR3: CAISGASGRDTQYF. The CDR3 DNA sequence: TGTGCCATCAGTGGGGCTAGCGGGAGGGACACGCAGTATTTT.

V gene TRBV6-1 combines with J gene TRBJ1-1, with a tentative D call TRBD1 (6 bases). V shed 3 bases and J shed 1 base, with 9 bases lying between them. The germline gives CDR1 MNHNS, CDR2 SASEGT. The length of the CDR3 is 14 residues. The CDR3 coding sequence is TGTGCCAGCAGTGACGACAGGAAGAACACTGAAGCTTTCTTT. Translation gives CASSDDRKNTEAFF.

In regard to this clone: The sample contains more than one DNA sequence encoding this CDR3. The chain carries TRBV7-8 and TRBJ2-7, with TRBD1 identical over 7 bases. Germline CDR1 and CDR2: SGHVS and FQNEAQ. V was clipped by 1 base and J by 2 bases; unmatched bases: 2. This CDR3 has 14 amino acids. Here the CDR3 reads CASSLDRGPYEQYF. CDR3 sequence (DNA): TGTGCCAGCAGCTTAGACAGGGGCCCCTACGAGCAGTACTTC.

The chain combines TRBV5-4 with TRBJ2-7; 8 positions match TRBD2. The CDR3 is 17 residues long. Germline CDR1 is SGHNT and CDR2 is YYREEE (reference sequence). The junction had 13 bases not matched to a gene; V was cut back by 4 bases and J by 1 base. The CDR3 DNA is TGTGCCAGCAGCCCTGCAGCGGTAGCGGGACTATCCTACGAGCAGTACTTC. It yields the protein CASSPAAVAGLSYEQYF.

Only one count was recorded for this clone. The sample contains more than one DNA sequence encoding this CDR3. The rearrangement uses TRBV7-2 and TRBJ1-2, with D possibly matching TRBD1 (6 bases). Trimming removed 3 bases at V and 2 bases at J, with 10 bases between. The germline V gene encodes CDR1 SGHTA and CDR2 FQGNSA. This CDR3 comprises 14 residues. The CDR3, as DNA: TGTGCCAGCAGCTTTGGGGGCGTAAACTATGGCTACACCTTC. It specifies CASSFGGVNYGYTF. Full variable domain (outside the CDR3, taken from reference TRBV7-2 and TRBJ1-2): GAGVSQSPSNKVTEKGKDVELRCDPISGHTALYWYRQSLGQGLEFLIYFQGNSAPDKSGLPSDRFSAERTGGSVSTLTIQRTQQEDSAVYLCASSFGGVNYGYTFGSGTRLTVV.

This clone was picked up one time. This rearrangement joins TRBV28 to TRBJ2-7, with a possible D match to TRBD1 (5 bases). In germline, CDR1 is MDHEN, CDR2 SYDVKM. This CDR3 has 12 residues. V lost 6 bases and J lost 3, with 9 bases in between. The CDR3 DNA reads TGTGCCAGCAGAACAGGTCTCTACGAGCAGTACTTC. Translating gives CASRTGLYEQYF. Combining the CDR3 with reference TRBV28 and TRBJ2-7 gives the whole variable domain DVKVTQSSRYLVKRTGEKVFLECVQDMDHENMFWYRQDPGLGLRLIYFSYDVKMKEKGDIPEGYSVSREKKERFSLILESASTNQTSMYLCASRTGLYEQYFGPGTRLTVT.

The chain joins TRBV28 to TRBJ2-2, with 7 bases aligning to TRBD1. The CDR3 is 13 residues long. The V and J ends lost 10 bases and 5 bases, in that order; junction bases with no gene match: 7. Looked up from germline, CDR1 is MDHEN and CDR2 is SYDVKM. The CDR3 coding sequence is TGTGCCACCTACAGGGGTAAAACCGGGGAGCTGTTTTTT. It codes for CATYRGKTGELFF.

The V call is TRBV5-1, the J call TRBJ2-3; the D gene is possibly TRBD1 (6 bases). This CDR3 region has 16 residues. CDR1 and CDR2 from the germline V gene are SGHRS and YFSETQ. V shed 2 bases and J shed 0 bases, with 13 bases lying between them. CDR3 loop: CASSLEGVPSTDTQYF. The CDR3 region has the DNA TGCGCCAGCAGCTTAGAGGGGGTCCCTAGCACAGATACGCAGTATTTT.

This clone was seen only a few times. J is TRBJ2-1 and V is TRBV11-1; 8 nucleotides agree with TRBD2. V was clipped by 0 bases and J by 12 bases; unmatched bases: 10. From germline, CDR1 is SGHAT and CDR2 FQDESV (reference sequence). The CDR3 is 15 residues long. CDR3 protein: CASSLARGSGIPQFF. CDR3 in DNA: TGTGCCAGCAGCTTAGCGCGGGGTAGCGGGATTCCGCAGTTCTTC. Full variable domain (remainder filled in from reference TRBV11-1 and TRBJ2-1): EAEVAQSPRYKITEKSQAVAFWCDPISGHATLYWYRQILGQGPELLVQFQDESVVDDSQLPKDRFSAERLKGVDSTLKIQPAELGDSAMYLCASSLARGSGIPQFFGPGTRLTVL.

The V call is TRBV19, the J call TRBJ1-2; 10 bases are a match to TRBD1. There are 17 residues in the CDR3. Trimming removed 5 bases from V and 4 bases from J; junction bases left unmatched: 13. Germline V gives CDR1 LNHDA, CDR2 SQIVND (reference sequence). CDR3 sequence reads: CASSAFPGQGLAYGYTF. DNA of the CDR3: TGTGCCAGTAGTGCCTTCCCGGGACAGGGGTTGGCCTATGGCTACACCTTC.

With regard to this clone: Compared with germline, one end of the junction differs, possibly owing to a read error. Other DNA sequences from this sample encode an identical CDR3 as well. The rearrangement links TRBV28 to TRBJ1-4; D not certain. There are 14 residues in the CDR3. CDR1 is MDHEN and CDR2 is SYDVKM in the germline V gene. CDR3 region: CASSLFGANEKLFF. CDR3 sequence (DNA): TGCGCCAGCAGTTTATTCGGAGCTAATGAAAAACTGTTTTTT.

Worth noting for this clone: Other nucleotide sequences from this sample produce the same CDR3. The chain uses TRBV4-3 and TRBJ2-3, with 8 nucleotides matching TRBD2. In germline, CDR1 is LGHNA, CDR2 YSLEER. V shed 0 bases, J shed 5 bases, and the junction held 4 bases outside the gene matches. The CDR3 is 15 amino acids. As DNA, the CDR3 is TGCGCCAGCAGCCAAGAGCTAGCGGGCGGAGATACGCAGTATTTT. It codes for CASSQELAGGDTQYF.

The V gene is TRBV10-3, the J gene TRBJ2-3; the match to TRBD2 covers 15 bases. The V and J ends lost 6 bases and 4 bases, in that order; junction bases with no gene match: 11. The CDR3 is 18 residues long. Per germline, CDR1 ENHRY and CDR2 SYGVKD. The CDR3 DNA follows: TGTGCCATCAGGGGGACTAGCGGGAGGCCGGGGGGGGCAGATACGCAGTATTTT. The encoded protein is CAIRGTSGRPGGADTQYF.

This rearrangement joins TRBV28 to TRBJ1-4, with 8 bases fitting TRBD1. V shed 5 bases and J 3 bases; nucleotides not matched to a gene: 8. Germline CDR1 is MDHEN and CDR2 is SYDVKM. The CDR3 loop spans 16 amino acids. CDR3 amino acids: CASSPRQGKANEKLFF. The CDR3 coding sequence is TGTGCCAGCAGTCCCCGACAGGGGAAGGCTAATGAAAAACTGTTTTTT.

V and J are TRBV14 and TRBJ1-2, with D possibly being TRBD1 (5 bases). The CDR3 loop spans 14 amino acids. V was pared by 4 bases and J by 4 bases, with 13 bases between. Germline assignment: CDR1 SGHDN and CDR2 FVKESK. The CDR3, as DNA: TGTGCCAGCAGCCTAACAGGACCGGGCTATGGCTACACCTTC. Encoded protein: CASSLTGPGYGYTF.

This clone was counted only a few times. V and J are TRBV7-2 and TRBJ2-2, with 10 bases aligning to TRBD1. This CDR3 has 14 residues. Germline CDR1 SGHTA, CDR2 FQGNSA. V shed 4 bases and J 6 bases; nucleotides not matched to a gene: 2. This CDR3 reads CASSWTGGSGELFF. CDR3 bases: TGTGCCAGCAGCTGGACAGGGGGGTCCGGGGAGCTGTTTTTT.

The CDR3, as DNA: TGCGCCAGCAGCCAAGATCCCCAGCGGGGCGCCTACGAGCAGTACTTC. Translated, it gives CASSQDPQRGAYEQYF. The chain recombines TRBV4-1 with TRBJ2-7; 7 bases are shared with TRBD2. The CDR3 is made up of 16 amino acids. The trim removed 0 bases at V and 2 bases at J, leaving 7 bases unmatched. Germline V lookup: CDR1 MGHRA, CDR2 YSYEKL.

The chain has TRBV7-2 and TRBJ2-1, with 10 bases identical to TRBD2. CDR3 length equals 17 residues. Germline trimming cut 4 bases from V and 5 bases from J; bases unmatched to any gene: 11. Germline CDR1 is SGHTA and CDR2 is FQGNSA. This chain's CDR3 is CASSSNFTSGAHNEQFF. The CDR3 coding sequence is TGTGCCAGCAGCTCCAATTTTACTAGCGGGGCCCACAATGAGCAGTTCTTC.

The table lists this clone with a few counts. The CDR3 protein is CASSQGLAGDFQETQYF. Here the CDR3 DNA reads TGTGCCAGCAGCCAAGGCCTAGCGGGAGACTTCCAAGAGACCCAGTACTTC. This rearrangement joins TRBV4-2 to TRBJ2-5; 10 bases map to TRBD2. The germline V gene has CDR1 LGHNA and CDR2 YNFKEQ. This CDR3 has 17 amino acids. With 1 base clipped from V and 1 base from J, the junction kept 6 bases outside the gene matches.

V gene TRBV4-3 combines with J gene TRBJ2-3, with 9 positions matching TRBD2. The trim removed 0 bases at V and 4 bases at J, leaving 8 bases unmatched. The CDR3 extends over 17 amino acids. Germline V gene sequence: CDR1 LGHNA, CDR2 YSLEER. The CDR3, as DNA: TGCGCCAGCAGCCAAGATTATGGCGCGGGAGGGCCAGATACGCAGTATTTT. Protein: CASSQDYGAGGPDTQYF.

This clone has just a few counts. This rearrangement joins TRBV6-1 to TRBJ2-7; 8 bases are shared with TRBD1. The trim removed 6 bases at V and 3 bases at J, leaving 4 bases unmatched. From germline, CDR1 is MNHNS and CDR2 SASEGT. CDR3 size: 13 residues. CDR3 loop: CASSRQGFYEQYF. For the CDR3, the DNA is TGTGCCAGCAGCAGACAGGGGTTCTACGAGCAGTACTTC.

The genes are TRBV7-9 and TRBJ1-1; 8 positions agree with TRBD1. V was clipped by 5 bases and J by 4 bases; unmatched bases: 6. The CDR3 is 14 amino acids. Germline loops: CDR1 SEHNR, CDR2 FQNEAQ (reference sequence). The CDR3 DNA reads as TGTGCCAGCAGCGACAGGGGAGTGGGCACTGAAGCTTTCTTT. This codes for CASSDRGVGTEAFF.

The rearrangement uses TRBV28 and TRBJ2-1; D is possibly TRBD1 (5 bases). Germline CDR1 reads MDHEN; CDR2 reads SYDVKM. The V and J ends lost 5 bases and 10 bases respectively, with 15 bases between them. The CDR3 has 13 amino acids. Here the CDR3 DNA reads TGTGCCAGCAGTCGTACAGGTACTAAGGAGCAGTTCTTC. Its protein product is CASSRTGTKEQFF.

The chain joins TRBV11-3 to TRBJ2-3; D call uncertain. With 4 bases removed from V and 0 bases from J, the gap between germline ends came to 8 bases. CDR3 length equals 14 residues. Per germline, CDR1 SGHNT and CDR2 YENEEA. CDR3 loop: CASSSRPSTDTQYF. CDR3 in DNA: TGTGCCAGCAGCTCCCGTCCTAGCACAGATACGCAGTATTTT.

The V call is TRBV20-1, the J call TRBJ2-5; no firm D call. The DNA matches TRBJ2-7 better at its end, which makes the J call doubtful. This CDR3 contains 11 residues. Germline lookup yields CDR1 DFQATT and CDR2 SNEGSKA (reference sequence). This CDR3 is CSAHFYYEQYF. The CDR3 DNA is TGCAGTGCTCACTTCTACTACGAGCAGTACTTC.

This clone has only a few counts. The V gene is TRBV4-2, the J gene TRBJ2-5; D gene unclear. The assigned J gene may be wrong: the sequence end matches TRBJ2-7 better. This CDR3 has 15 amino acids. Germline values: CDR1 LGHNA, CDR2 YNFKEQ. Here the CDR3 reads CASSQDASPYYEQYF. Written as DNA, the CDR3 is TGTGCCAGCAGCCAAGATGCATCCCCCTACTACGAGCAGTACTTC.